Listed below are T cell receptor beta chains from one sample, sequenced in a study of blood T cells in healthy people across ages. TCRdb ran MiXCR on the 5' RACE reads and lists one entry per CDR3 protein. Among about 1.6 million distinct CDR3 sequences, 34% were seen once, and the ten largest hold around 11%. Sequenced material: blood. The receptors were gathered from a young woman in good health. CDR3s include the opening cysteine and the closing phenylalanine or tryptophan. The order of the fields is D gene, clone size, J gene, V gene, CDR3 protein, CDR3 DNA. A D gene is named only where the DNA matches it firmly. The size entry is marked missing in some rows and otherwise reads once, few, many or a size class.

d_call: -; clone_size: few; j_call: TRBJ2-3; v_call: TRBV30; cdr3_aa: CAQAEGFTDTQYF; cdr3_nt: TGTGCCCAGGCCGAGGGTTTCACAGATACGCAGTATTTT
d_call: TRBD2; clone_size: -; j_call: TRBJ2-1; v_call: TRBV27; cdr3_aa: CASSRGTSGAYNEQFF; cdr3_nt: TGTGCCAGCAGCCGCGGGACTAGCGGGGCATACAATGAGCAGTTCTTC
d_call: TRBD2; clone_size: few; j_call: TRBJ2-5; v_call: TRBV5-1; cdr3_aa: CASSLTGLAEQETQYF; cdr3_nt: TGCGCCAGCAGCTTGACTGGACTAGCAGAACAAGAGACCCAGTACTTC
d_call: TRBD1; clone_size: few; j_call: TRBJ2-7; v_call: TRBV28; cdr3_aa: CASLGQGSSYEQYF; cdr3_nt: TGTGCCAGCCTTGGACAGGGGAGCTCCTACGAGCAGTACTTC
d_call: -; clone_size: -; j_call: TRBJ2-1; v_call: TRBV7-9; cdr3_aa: CASSLGGNHNEQFF; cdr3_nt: TGTGCCAGCAGCTTAGGAGGGAACCACAATGAGCAGTTCTTC
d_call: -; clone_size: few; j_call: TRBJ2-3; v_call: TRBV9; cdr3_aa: CASSPRTGPGSTDTQYF; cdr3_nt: TGTGCCAGCAGCCCGAGAACCGGGCCCGGGAGCACAGATACGCAGTATTTT
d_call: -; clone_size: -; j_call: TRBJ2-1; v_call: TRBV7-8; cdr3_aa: CASIIEGRGANYNEQFF; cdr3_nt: TGTGCCAGCATCATCGAGGGAAGAGGGGCCAACTACAATGAGCAGTTCTTC
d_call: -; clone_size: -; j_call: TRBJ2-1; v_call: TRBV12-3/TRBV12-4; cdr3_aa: CASNMDASSYNEQFF; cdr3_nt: TGTGCCAGCAACATGGACGCGAGCTCCTACAATGAGCAGTTCTTC
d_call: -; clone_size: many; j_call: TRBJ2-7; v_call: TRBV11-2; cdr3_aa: CASSLRGSDEQYF; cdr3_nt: TGCGCCAGCAGCCTCCGGGGAAGCGACGAGCAGTACTTC
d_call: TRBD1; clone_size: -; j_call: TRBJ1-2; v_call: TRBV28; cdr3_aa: CAGSLVHGAGGYGYTF; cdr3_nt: TGTGCCGGCAGTTTAGTGCATGGTGCAGGGGGATATGGCTACACCTTC
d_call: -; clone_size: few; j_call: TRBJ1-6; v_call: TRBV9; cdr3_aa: CASSVAENSPLHF; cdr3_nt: TGTGCCAGCAGCGTAGCGGAGAATTCACCCCTCCACTTT
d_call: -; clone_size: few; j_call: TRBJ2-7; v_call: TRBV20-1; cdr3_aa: CSAQLHRNEQYF; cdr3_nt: TGCAGTGCTCAGCTTCACCGGAACGAGCAGTACTTC
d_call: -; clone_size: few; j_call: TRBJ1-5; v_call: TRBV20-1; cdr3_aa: CSARDRVRGQPQHF; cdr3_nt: TGCAGTGCTAGAGATAGGGTTCGGGGGCAGCCCCAGCATTTT
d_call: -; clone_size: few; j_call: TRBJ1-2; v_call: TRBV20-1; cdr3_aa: CSAPRGQQNYGYTF; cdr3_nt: TGCAGTGCTCCCCGAGGACAGCAAAACTATGGCTACACCTTC
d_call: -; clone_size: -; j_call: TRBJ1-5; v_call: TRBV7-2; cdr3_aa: CASSFGGTGNQPQHF; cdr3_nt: TGTGCCAGCAGCTTCGGTGGTACCGGCAATCAGCCCCAGCATTTT
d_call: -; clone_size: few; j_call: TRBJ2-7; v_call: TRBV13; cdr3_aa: CASSLAAEAYEQYF; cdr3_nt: TGTGCCAGCAGCTTAGCGGCAGAAGCCTACGAGCAGTACTTC
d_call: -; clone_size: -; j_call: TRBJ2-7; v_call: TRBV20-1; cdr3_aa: CSARDQLADSLGEQYF; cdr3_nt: TGCAGTGCTAGAGATCAGTTGGCCGACTCACTGGGTGAGCAGTACTTC
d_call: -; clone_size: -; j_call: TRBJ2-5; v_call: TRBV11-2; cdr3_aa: CASSLRFQGGETQYF; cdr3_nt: TGTGCCAGCAGCTTACGATTTCAGGGCGGGGAGACCCAGTACTTC
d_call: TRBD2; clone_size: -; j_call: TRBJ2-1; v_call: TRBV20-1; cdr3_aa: CSARAPGLADNEQFF; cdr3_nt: TGCAGTGCTAGAGCGCCGGGACTAGCGGACAATGAGCAGTTCTTC
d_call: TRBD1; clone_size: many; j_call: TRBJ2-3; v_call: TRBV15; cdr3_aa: CATSRPGTATDTQYF; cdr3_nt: TGTGCCACCAGCAGACCAGGGACAGCCACAGATACGCAGTATTTT
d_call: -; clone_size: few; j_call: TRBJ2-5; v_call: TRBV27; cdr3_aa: CASSLSVGIGKTQYF; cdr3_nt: TGTGCCAGCAGTTTATCTGTAGGGATCGGGAAGACCCAGTACTTC
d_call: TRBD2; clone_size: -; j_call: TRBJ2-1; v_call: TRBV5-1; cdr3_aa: CASSLEGGGSANEQFF; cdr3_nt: TGCGCCAGCAGCTTGGAGGGCGGGGGATCGGCAAATGAGCAGTTCTTC
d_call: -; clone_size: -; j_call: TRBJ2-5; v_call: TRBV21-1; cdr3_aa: CASGGPLWTQYF; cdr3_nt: TGCGCCAGCGGGGGGCCATTGTGGACCCAGTACTTC
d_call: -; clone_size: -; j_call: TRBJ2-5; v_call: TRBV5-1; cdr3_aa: CASSLQGGESQYF; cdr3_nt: TGCGCCAGCAGCTTACAGGGAGGAGAGTCCCAGTACTTC
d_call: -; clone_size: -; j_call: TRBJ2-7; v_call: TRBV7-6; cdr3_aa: CASSPYRTSGYEQYF; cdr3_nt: TGTGCCAGCAGCCCGTACCGCACGTCAGGGTACGAGCAGTACTTC
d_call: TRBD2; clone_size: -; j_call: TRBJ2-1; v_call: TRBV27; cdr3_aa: CASIPLAGRRDEQFF; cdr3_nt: TGTGCCAGCATCCCCCTAGCGGGACGGCGCGATGAGCAGTTCTTC
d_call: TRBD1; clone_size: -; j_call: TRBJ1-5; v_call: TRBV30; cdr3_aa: CGQGSNQPQHF; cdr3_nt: TGTGGACAGGGGAGCAATCAGCCCCAGCATTTT
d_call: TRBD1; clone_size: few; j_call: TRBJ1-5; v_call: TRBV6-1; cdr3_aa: CASLYDRGRNQPQHF; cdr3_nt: TGTGCCAGCCTCTACGACAGGGGTCGGAATCAGCCCCAGCATTTT
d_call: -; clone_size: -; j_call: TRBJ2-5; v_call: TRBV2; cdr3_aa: CASSDLSQETQYF; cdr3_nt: TGTGCCAGCAGTGATCTTAGCCAAGAGACCCAGTACTTC
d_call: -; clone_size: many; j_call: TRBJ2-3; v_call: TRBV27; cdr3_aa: CASSPLLSTDTQYF; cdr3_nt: TGTGCCAGCAGTCCTCTCCTTAGCACAGATACGCAGTATTTT
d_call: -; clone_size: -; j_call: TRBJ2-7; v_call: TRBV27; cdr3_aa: CASGGQPGTLPTEQYF; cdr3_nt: TGTGCCAGCGGGGGACAACCCGGAACCCTCCCTACCGAGCAGTACTTC
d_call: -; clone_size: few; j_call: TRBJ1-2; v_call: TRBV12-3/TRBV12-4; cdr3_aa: CASSVQAILDYGYTF; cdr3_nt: TGTGCCAGCAGCGTACAGGCTATTCTAGACTATGGCTACACCTTC
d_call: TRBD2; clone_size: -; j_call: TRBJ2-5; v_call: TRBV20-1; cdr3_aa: CSARGLAGGYETQYF; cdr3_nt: TGCAGTGCTAGAGGACTAGCGGGAGGTTACGAGACCCAGTACTTC
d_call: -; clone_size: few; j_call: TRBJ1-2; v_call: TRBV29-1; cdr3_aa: CSGGNSINYGYTF; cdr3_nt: TGCAGCGGGGGGAACAGTATTAACTATGGCTACACCTTC
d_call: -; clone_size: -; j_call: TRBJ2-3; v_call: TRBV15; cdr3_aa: CASGSYRDVQGTQYF; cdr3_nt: TGTGCCTCCGGGAGCTACAGGGACGTTCAGGGTACGCAGTATTTT
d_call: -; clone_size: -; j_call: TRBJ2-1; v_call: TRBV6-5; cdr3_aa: CASSYSRTQETQFF; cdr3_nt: TGTGCCAGCAGTTACAGCCGGACACAAGAGACCCAGTTCTTC
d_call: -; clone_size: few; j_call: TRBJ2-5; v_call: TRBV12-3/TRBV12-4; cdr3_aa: CASSLFGDQTQYF; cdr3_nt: TGTGCCAGCAGTTTATTCGGGGACCAGACCCAGTACTTC
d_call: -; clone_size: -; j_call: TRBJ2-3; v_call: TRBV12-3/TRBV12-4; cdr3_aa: CASRPGYSTDTQYF; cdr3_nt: TGTGCCAGCAGACCAGGATATAGCACAGATACGCAGTATTTT
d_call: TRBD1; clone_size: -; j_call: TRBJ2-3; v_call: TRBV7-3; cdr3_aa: CASSSPGQGIDTQYF; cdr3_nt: TGTGCCAGCAGCTCCCCGGGACAGGGGATAGATACGCAGTATTTT
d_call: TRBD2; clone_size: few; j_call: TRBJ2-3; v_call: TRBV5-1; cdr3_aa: CASRPGLAGVADTQYF; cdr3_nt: TGCGCCAGCAGACCGGGACTAGCGGGAGTTGCAGATACGCAGTATTTT
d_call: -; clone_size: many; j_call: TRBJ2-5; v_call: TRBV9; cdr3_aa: CASSVAGSQETQYF; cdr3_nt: TGTGCCAGCAGCGTCGCCGGGAGCCAAGAGACCCAGTACTTC
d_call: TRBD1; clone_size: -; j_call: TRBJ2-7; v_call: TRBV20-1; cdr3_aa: CSAKTGDTYEQYF; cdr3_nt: TGCAGTGCTAAGACAGGGGACACCTACGAGCAGTACTTC
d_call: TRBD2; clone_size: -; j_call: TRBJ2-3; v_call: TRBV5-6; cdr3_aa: CASSPLGREPGGKVTQYF; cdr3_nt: TGTGCCAGCAGCCCGCTAGGGAGGGAACCAGGCGGGAAAGTTACGCAGTATTTT
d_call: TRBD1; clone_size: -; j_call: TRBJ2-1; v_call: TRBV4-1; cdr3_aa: CASSQSGQGAYGFDEQFF; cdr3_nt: TGCGCCAGCAGCCAAAGTGGACAGGGGGCATATGGGTTCGATGAGCAGTTCTTC
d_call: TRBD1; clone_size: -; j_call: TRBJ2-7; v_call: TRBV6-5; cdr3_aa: CASSYSNPGQGYEQYF; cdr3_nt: TGTGCCAGCAGTTACTCGAATCCAGGACAGGGTTACGAGCAGTACTTC
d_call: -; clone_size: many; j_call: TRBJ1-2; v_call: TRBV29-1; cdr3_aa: CSVTRGYGYTF; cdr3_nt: TGCAGCGTTACCCGGGGCTATGGCTACACCTTC
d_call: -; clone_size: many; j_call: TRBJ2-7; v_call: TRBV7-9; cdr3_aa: CASSLAWGSEQYF; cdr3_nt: TGTGCCAGCAGCTTAGCCTGGGGGTCGGAGCAGTACTTC
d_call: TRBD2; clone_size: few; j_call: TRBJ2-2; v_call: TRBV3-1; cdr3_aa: CASSQQLAGTPGELFF; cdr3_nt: TGTGCCAGCAGCCAACAACTAGCGGGAACTCCCGGGGAGCTGTTTTTT
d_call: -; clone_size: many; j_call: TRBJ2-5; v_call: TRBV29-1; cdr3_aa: CSPMLVQETQYF; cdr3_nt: TGCAGCCCCATGCTGGTCCAAGAGACCCAGTACTTC
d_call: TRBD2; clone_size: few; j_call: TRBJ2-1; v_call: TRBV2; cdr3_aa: CASSGGGLAGVLEQFF; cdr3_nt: TGTGCCAGCAGTGGTGGAGGACTAGCGGGAGTTCTTGAGCAGTTCTTC